This T cell receptor (beta chain) was captured by sequencing in a study of blood T cell repertoires in COVID-19. Across the whole study: COVID-19 samples from acute and convalescent phases originated in the United States, Italy and Spain. Nucleic acid was either cDNA or gDNA, and it came from T cells, B-cell-depleted T cells, or PBMCs.

As originally analysed: Estimates of nucleated cell counts were drawn from the amplification of reference gene primers. Measured with immunoSEQ multiplex PCR; TCRdb has only the in-frame clones, and not every one. That table gives V, J and clone size, and the DNA gave D and trimming. Among 100,000 to 150,000 clones listed, about 80% were seen once. V gave up 3 bases and J gave up 3 bases; unmatched junction bases: 4. The CDR3 runs to 14 residues. Germline CDR1 is MDHEN and CDR2 is SYDVKM. The receptor was isolated from a woman aged 45-65 years with acute or convalescent COVID-19. Sequenced material: peripheral blood. The chain employs TRBV28 and TRBJ1-2; 7 nucleotides line up with TRBD1. The CDR3, as DNA: TGTGCCAGCAGTTTCCCAGGACAGGACTATGGCTACACCTTC. This encodes CASSFPGQDYGYTF.